This T cell receptor beta chain was identified in a study of control samples from healthy donors and cancer patients. In germline, CDR1 is SGHRS, CDR2 YFSETQ. The CDR3 is 13 amino acids. As concerns this clone: At one end the junction does not follow the germline gene, possibly because of a read error.

Sequencing used immunoSEQ multiplex PCR; TCRdb keeps in-frame clones, though not all of them. This table holds roughly 130,000 clones, nearly 90% found once. This clonotype originated in a man in his fifties or sixties in good health. Sequenced input: blood. The chain carries TRBV5-1 and TRBJ1-5; a weak D match, TRBD1 (5 bases). This CDR3 is CASSRDGKQPQHF. CDR3 coding DNA: TGCGCCAGCAGTCGGGACGGCAAACAGCCCCAGCATTTT. Combining the CDR3 with reference TRBV5-1 and TRBJ1-5 gives the whole variable domain KAGVTQTPRYLIKTRGQQVTLSCSPISGHRSVSWYQQTPGQGLQFLFEYFSETQRNKGNFPGRFSGRQFSNSRSEMNVSTLELGDSALYLCASSRDGKQPQHFGDGTRLSIL.